What follows are 11 T cell receptor beta chains derived from one specimen sequenced in a study of control samples from healthy donors and cancer patients. Only in-frame clones appear in the TCRdb table, and some are missing; sequencing was by immunoSEQ multiplex PCR. The sample lists around 170,000 clones; more than 90% were seen once. The material sequenced was blood. The source of these receptors is a man younger than 40 in good health.

Of note for this clone: Other nucleotide sequences in the sample specify the same CDR3. The chain joins TRBV28 to TRBJ1-5; D call uncertain. This CDR3 comprises 13 residues. Trimming shortened V by 6 bases and J by 1 base, and 7 bases separated the two germline ends. Germline CDR1 MDHEN, CDR2 SYDVKM. In DNA form, the CDR3 reads TGTGCCAGCAGAGTCGGGAGCAATCAGCCCCAGCATTTT. It yields the protein CASRVGSNQPQHF.

The chain employs TRBV7-2 and TRBJ1-2; possible D gene TRBD1, 5 bases. Germline CDR1 reads SGHTA; CDR2 reads FQGNSA. Trimming cost V 3 bases and J 6 bases, with 14 bases left between them. This CDR3 has 14 residues. CDR3 nucleotides: TGTGCCAGCAGCTTCTCAGGGCAGGAGAATGGCTACACCTTC. Translating it yields CASSFSGQENGYTF.

In regard to this clone: The identical CDR3 is also encoded by other nucleotide sequences in the sample. This chain connects TRBV30 to TRBJ1-5; possible D gene TRBD1, 5 bases. Trimming removed 0 bases from V and 2 bases from J, with 14 bases in between. The CDR3 sequence is 16 residues long. Germline V gene lookup returns CDR1 GTSNPN and CDR2 SVGIG (reference sequence). The CDR3 sequence is CAWSVRRGGGNQPQHF. The CDR3 DNA sequence: TGTGCCTGGAGTGTACGCCGGGGCGGCGGCAATCAGCCCCAGCATTTT.

The rearrangement uses TRBV7-2 and TRBJ2-1; 9 positions match TRBD1. The germline V gene encodes CDR1 SGHTA and CDR2 FQGNSA. This CDR3 has 13 amino acids. The ends lost 3 bases at V and 14 bases at J; junction bases unmatched: 8. CDR3 sequence (DNA): TGTGCCAGCAGCTTTCGGGACAGGGCCCCCGAGTTCTTC. Translating gives CASSFRDRAPEFF.

V usage is TRBV6-5 and J usage is TRBJ2-5; D could derive from TRBD1 or TRBD2 (7 bases each). Deletions cut 10 bases from V and 5 bases from J, with 17 bases between. Germline V gene lookup returns CDR1 MNHEY and CDR2 SVGAGI. CDR3 size: 13 residues. Here the CDR3 DNA reads TGTGCCACCCTCGGGGGGACAGAGGAGACCCAGTACTTC. As protein: CATLGGTEETQYF.

This sequence joins TRBV28 and TRBJ1-1; 10 bases fit TRBD1. The germline CDR1 and CDR2 sequences are MDHEN and SYDVKM. The CDR3 has 16 residues. Germline trimming cut 3 bases from V and 1 base from J; bases unmatched to any gene: 5. The CDR3 nucleotides are TGTGCCAGCAGTTTGGGGACAGGGGCCGGGAACACTGAAGCTTTCTTT. It yields the protein CASSLGTGAGNTEAFF.

The chain carries TRBV4-1 and TRBJ2-3, with 13 positions matching TRBD2. Germline assignment: CDR1 MGHRA and CDR2 YSYEKL. CDR3 size: 17 residues. V dropped 4 bases and J dropped 5; count of bases not matched to a gene: 9. The DNA of the CDR3 is TGCGCCAGCAGCCGCCTCGGGACTAGCGGGACTATAGATACGCAGTATTTT. Its translation: CASSRLGTSGTIDTQYF.

The V gene is TRBV28, the J gene TRBJ2-7; 10 nucleotides align to TRBD1. The CDR3 has 14 amino acids. V shed 7 bases, J shed 2 bases, and the junction held 5 bases outside the gene matches. From germline, CDR1 is MDHEN and CDR2 SYDVKM. CDR3 residues: CASTLGTGAYEQYF. The CDR3 nucleotides read TGTGCCAGCACGTTAGGGACAGGGGCCTACGAGCAGTACTTC.

This chain joins TRBV5-1 and TRBJ1-4, with TRBD1 as a possible D gene (5 bases). V was trimmed by 4 bases and J by 8 bases, leaving 15 bases between them. The CDR3 loop spans 14 amino acids. Germline CDR1 and CDR2: SGHRS and YFSETQ. As DNA, the CDR3 is TGCGCCAGCAGCGGGGGTGACAGTTGGGAAAAACTGTTTTTT. Protein sequence: CASSGGDSWEKLFF.

CDR3 sequence (DNA): TGCGCCAGCAGCGTCCGGGACATTAGGACCACCGGGGAGCTGTTTTTT. This gives the protein CASSVRDIRTTGELFF. This rearrangement joins TRBV5-1 to TRBJ2-2, with D perhaps TRBD1 (6 bases). V shed 4 bases and J shed 4 bases, with 17 bases lying between them. Germline CDR1 is SGHRS and CDR2 is YFSETQ. The CDR3 consists of 16 residues.

V gene TRBV5-1 combines with J gene TRBJ1-4; the D is unclear. The V and J ends lost 4 bases and 0 bases respectively, with 16 bases between them. Germline CDR1 SGHRS, CDR2 YFSETQ. This CDR3 has 17 amino acids. The CDR3 reads CASSLNSPGTTNEKLFF. The CDR3 DNA follows: TGCGCCAGCAGCCTAAACAGCCCAGGAACAACTAATGAAAAACTGTTTTTT. Based on the CDR3 plus reference TRBV5-1 and TRBJ1-4, the full variable domain is KAGVTQTPRYLIKTRGQQVTLSCSPISGHRSVSWYQQTPGQGLQFLFEYFSETQRNKGNFPGRFSGRQFSNSRSEMNVSTLELGDSALYLCASSLNSPGTTNEKLFFGSGTQLSVL.